This T cell receptor beta chain was recorded in a study of T cell changes during pregnancy in multiple sclerosis (dated by TCRdb to the late 2010s). Background for the entire study: Changes in the T cell repertoire over the course of pregnancy were examined in this study in women with multiple sclerosis.

A note on this clone: Its antigen specificity is not known. Base quality data are lacking; no much larger clone is found one base away.

The library was produced with the immunoSEQ multiplex PCR assay. This immuneACCESS table, as held by TCRdb, lists in-frame sequences with V and J called but not all clones. Of the missing ones, under half trace to an unresolved V gene in checked studies; the others have no known cause. This sample lists roughly 66,000 clones; 92% were detected once. 2.3% of the sample lies in the top ten. V is shortened by 2 bases, J by 5 bases, and the region joining them spans 3 bases. Looking up the germline V gene yields CDR1 MDHEN and CDR2 SYDVKM. Reading from cysteine to phenylalanine, the CDR3 counts 11 amino acids. Of the read, only the CDR3 DNA is kept; its 33 bases are in frame from base 1.

This receptor chain uses TRBV28 and TRBJ2-5; the D gene remains uncertain. This material consisted of peripheral blood, taken in the first trimester of pregnancy. This sequence was found in a female donor with multiple sclerosis, enrolled in a pregnancy study. The DNA reads TGTGCCAGCAGTTTAGAGGAGACCCAGTACTTC. Its amino acids are CASSLEETQYF.